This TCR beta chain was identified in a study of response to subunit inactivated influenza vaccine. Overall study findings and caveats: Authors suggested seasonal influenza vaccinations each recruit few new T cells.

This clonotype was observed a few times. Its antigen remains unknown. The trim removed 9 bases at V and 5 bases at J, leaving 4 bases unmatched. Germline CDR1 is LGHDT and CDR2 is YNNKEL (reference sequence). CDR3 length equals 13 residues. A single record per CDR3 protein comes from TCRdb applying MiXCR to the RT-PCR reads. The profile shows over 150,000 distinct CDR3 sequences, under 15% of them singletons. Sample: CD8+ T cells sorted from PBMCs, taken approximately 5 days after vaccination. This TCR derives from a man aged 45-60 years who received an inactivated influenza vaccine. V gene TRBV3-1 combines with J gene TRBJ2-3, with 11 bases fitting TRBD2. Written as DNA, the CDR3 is TGTGCCAGTAGCGGGGGGGCCGAAGATACGCAGTATTTT. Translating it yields CASSGGAEDTQYF.